This TCR beta chain derives from a study of blood T cell repertoires in COVID-19. Study details: Specimens from acute and convalescent COVID-19 originated in the United States, Italy and Spain. The analysed material was cDNA or gDNA that came from T cells, B-cell-depleted T cells, or PBMCs.

Original processing methods: Reference gene primer amplification gave nucleated cell count estimates. Libraries were prepared by immunoSEQ multiplex PCR; TCRdb keeps only in-frame clonotypes and omits some of them. The D gene and trimming were derived from the DNA, and the V and J assignments and clone size from that table. The table has more than 85,000 clones, around 76% seen once. The CDR3 extends over 13 amino acids. V shed 4 bases and J shed 8 bases, with 12 bases lying between them. Per germline, CDR1 WNHNN and CDR2 SYGVQD (reference sequence). The TCR originated in a man at least 80 years old with acute or convalescent COVID-19. The chain employs TRBV10-1 and TRBJ2-1, with a possible D match to TRBD1 (5 bases). Material for sequencing was peripheral blood. DNA for the CDR3: TGCGCCAGCAGTGGTCAGGGATGGGATGAGCAGTTCTTC. Translation gives CASSGQGWDEQFF.